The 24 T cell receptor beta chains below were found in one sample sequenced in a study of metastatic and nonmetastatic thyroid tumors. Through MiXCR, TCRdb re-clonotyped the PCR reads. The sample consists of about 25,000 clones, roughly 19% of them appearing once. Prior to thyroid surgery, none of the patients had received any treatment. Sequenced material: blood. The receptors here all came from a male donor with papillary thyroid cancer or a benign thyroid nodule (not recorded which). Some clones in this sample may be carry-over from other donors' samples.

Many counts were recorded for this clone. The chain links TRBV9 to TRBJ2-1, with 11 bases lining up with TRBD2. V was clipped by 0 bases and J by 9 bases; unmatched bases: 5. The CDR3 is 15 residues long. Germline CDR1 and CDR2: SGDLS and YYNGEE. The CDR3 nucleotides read TGTGCCAGCAGCGTAGATTTTAGCGGGAGGGGTGAGCAGTTCTTC. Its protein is CASSVDFSGRGEQFF.

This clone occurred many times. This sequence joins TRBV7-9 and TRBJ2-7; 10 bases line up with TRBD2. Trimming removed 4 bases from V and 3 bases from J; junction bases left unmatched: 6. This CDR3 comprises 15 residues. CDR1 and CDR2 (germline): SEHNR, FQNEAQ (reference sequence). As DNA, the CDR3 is TGTGCCAGCAGCTCCCGACTAGCGGGCGGCTACGAGCAGTACTTC. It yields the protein CASSSRLAGGYEQYF.

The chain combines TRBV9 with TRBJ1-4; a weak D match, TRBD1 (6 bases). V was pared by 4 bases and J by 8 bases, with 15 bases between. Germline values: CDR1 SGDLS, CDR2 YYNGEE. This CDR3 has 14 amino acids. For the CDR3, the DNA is TGTGCCAGCAGCTCGGGGGCCTCGGGGGAAAAACTGTTTTTT. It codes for CASSSGASGEKLFF. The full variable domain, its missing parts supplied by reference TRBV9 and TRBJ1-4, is DSGVTQTPKHLITATGQRVTLRCSPRSGDLSVYWYQQSLDQGLQFLIQYYNGEERAKGNILERFSAQQFPDLHSELNLSSLELGDSALYFCASSSGASGEKLFFGSGTQLSVL.

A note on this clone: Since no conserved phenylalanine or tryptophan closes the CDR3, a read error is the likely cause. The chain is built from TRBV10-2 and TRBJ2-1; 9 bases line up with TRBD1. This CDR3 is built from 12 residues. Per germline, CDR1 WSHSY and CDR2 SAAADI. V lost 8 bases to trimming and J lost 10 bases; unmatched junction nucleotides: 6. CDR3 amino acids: CASRQGDLEQFL. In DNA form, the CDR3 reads TGCGCCAGCCGACAGGGGGATCTGGAGCAGTTCCTC.

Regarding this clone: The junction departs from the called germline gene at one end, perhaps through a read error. CDR3 DNA: TGTGCCAGCAGCTTTCTGTGGGCCCAAGAGACCCAGTACTTT. It specifies CASSFLWAQETQYF. V gene TRBV11-2 combines with J gene TRBJ2-5; the D is unclear. Germline CDR1 is SGHAT and CDR2 is FQNNGV. The CDR3 loop spans 14 amino acids.

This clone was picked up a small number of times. CDR3 region: CASSLDRVNTEAFF. In DNA form, the CDR3 reads TGTGCCAGCAGTCTGGACAGGGTGAACACTGAAGCTTTCTTT. The chain recombines TRBV12-3 or TRBV12-4 with TRBJ1-1, with TRBD1 matching 8 bases. Trimming cost V 5 bases and J 0 bases; bases outside gene matches: 2. The CDR3 contains 14 residues.

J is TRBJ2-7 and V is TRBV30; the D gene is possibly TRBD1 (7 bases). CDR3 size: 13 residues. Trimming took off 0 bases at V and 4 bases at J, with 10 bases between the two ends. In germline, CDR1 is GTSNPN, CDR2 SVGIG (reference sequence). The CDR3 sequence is CAWSVAGGYEQYF. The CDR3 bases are TGTGCCTGGAGTGTTGCAGGGGGGTACGAGCAGTACTTC.

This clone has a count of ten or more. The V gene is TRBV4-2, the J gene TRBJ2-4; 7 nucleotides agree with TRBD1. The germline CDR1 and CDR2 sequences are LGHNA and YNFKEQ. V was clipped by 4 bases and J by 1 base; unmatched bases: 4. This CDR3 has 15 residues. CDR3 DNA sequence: TGTGCCAGCAGCCGAGAACAGGGGGCCAAAAACATTCAGTACTTC. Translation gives CASSREQGAKNIQYF.

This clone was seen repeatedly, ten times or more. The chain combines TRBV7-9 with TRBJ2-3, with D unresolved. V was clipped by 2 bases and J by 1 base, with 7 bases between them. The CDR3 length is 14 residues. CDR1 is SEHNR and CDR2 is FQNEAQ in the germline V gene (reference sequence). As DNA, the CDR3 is TGTGCCAGCAGCTTAACTGTGGGCACAGATACGCAGTATTTT. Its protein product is CASSLTVGTDTQYF. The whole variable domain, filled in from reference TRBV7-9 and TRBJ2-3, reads DTGVSQNPRHKITKRGQNVTFRCDPISEHNRLYWYRQTLGQGPEFLTYFQNEAQLEKSRLLSDRFSAERPKGSFSTLEIQRTEQGDSAMYLCASSLTVGTDTQYFGPGTRLTVL.

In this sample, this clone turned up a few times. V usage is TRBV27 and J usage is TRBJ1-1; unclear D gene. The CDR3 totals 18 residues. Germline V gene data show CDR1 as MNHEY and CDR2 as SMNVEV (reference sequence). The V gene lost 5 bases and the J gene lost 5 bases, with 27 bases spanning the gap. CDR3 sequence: CASSPPLRPSPLVTEAFF. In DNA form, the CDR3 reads TGTGCCAGCAGTCCGCCGTTAAGGCCATCTCCTTTGGTGACTGAAGCTTTCTTT.

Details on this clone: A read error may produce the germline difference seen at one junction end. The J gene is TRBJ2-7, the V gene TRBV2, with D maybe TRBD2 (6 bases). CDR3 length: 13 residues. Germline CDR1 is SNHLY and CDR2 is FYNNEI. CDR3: CANSKGRSYEQYF. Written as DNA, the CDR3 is TGTGCCAACAGTAAGGGGAGGTCCTACGAGCAGTACTTC.

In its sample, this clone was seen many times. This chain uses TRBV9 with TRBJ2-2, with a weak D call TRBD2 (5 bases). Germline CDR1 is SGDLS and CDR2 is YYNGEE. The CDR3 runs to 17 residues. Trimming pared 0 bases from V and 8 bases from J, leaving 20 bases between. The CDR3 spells CASSVANLAPVRGELFF. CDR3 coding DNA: TGTGCCAGCAGCGTAGCGAATCTAGCTCCGGTTAGAGGGGAGCTGTTTTTT.

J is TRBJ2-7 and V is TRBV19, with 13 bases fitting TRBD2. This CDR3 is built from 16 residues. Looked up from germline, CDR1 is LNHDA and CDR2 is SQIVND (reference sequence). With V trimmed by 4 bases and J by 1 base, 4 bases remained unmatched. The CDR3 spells CASSTSGLAGSYEQYF. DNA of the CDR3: TGTGCCAGTAGTACGTCGGGACTAGCGGGATCCTACGAGCAGTACTTC.

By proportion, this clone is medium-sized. The CDR3 region is CASRVSPYEQYF. The CDR3 DNA reads TGTGCCAGCAGGGTGTCTCCCTACGAGCAGTACTTC. The chain is built from TRBV6-1 and TRBJ2-7, with D uncertain. V lost 6 bases and J lost 2, with 8 bases in between. Germline V gene sequence: CDR1 MNHNS, CDR2 SASEGT. The CDR3 covers 12 residues.

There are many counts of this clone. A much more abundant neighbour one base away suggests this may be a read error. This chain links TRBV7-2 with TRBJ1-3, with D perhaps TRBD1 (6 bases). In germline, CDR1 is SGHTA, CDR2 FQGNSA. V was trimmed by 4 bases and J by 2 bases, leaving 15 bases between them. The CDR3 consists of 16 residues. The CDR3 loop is CASSSAGAFAGNTIYF. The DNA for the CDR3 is TGTGCCAGCAGCTCAGCGGGGGCGTTCGCTGGAAACACCATATATTTT.

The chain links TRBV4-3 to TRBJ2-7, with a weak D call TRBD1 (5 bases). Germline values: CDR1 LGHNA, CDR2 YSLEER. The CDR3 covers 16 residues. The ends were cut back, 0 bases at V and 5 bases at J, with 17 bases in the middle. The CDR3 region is CASSQDGLDEQDEQYF. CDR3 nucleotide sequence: TGCGCCAGCAGCCAAGATGGGTTGGATGAACAGGACGAGCAGTACTTC.

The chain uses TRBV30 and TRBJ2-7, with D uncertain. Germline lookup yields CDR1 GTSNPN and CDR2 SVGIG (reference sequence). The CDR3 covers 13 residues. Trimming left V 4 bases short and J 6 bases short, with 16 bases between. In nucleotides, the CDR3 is TGTGCCTGGACCCGGACGGGTACCTCCGAGCAGTACGTC. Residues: CAWTRTGTSEQYV.

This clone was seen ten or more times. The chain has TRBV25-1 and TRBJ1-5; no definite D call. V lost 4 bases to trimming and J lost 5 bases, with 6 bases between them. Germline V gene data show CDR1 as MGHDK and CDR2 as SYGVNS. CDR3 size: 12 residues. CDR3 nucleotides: TGTGCCAGCAGTGGGGTCCATCAGCCCCAGCATTTT. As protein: CASSGVHQPQHF.

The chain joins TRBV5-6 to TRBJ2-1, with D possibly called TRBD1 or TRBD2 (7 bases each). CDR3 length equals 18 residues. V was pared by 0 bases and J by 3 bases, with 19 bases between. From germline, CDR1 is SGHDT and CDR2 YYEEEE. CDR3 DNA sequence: TGTGCCAGCAGCTTGGAGGCGGCAGGGGGGGAAAACTACAATGAGCAGTTCTTC. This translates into CASSLEAAGGENYNEQFF.

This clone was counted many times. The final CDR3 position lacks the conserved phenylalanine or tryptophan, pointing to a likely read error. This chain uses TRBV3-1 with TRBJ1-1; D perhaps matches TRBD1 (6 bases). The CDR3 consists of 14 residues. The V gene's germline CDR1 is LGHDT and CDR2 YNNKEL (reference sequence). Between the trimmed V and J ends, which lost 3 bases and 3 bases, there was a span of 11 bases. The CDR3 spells CASSHGQTDTEAFL. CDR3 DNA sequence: TGTGCCAGCAGCCACGGACAGACGGACACTGAAGCTTTCCTT.

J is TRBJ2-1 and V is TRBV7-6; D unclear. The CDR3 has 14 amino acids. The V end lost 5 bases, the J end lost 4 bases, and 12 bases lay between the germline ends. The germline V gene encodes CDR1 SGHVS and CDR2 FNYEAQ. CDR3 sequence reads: CASSQSRGYNEQFF. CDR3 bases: TGTGCCAGCAGCCAGTCCCGCGGATACAATGAGCAGTTCTTC.

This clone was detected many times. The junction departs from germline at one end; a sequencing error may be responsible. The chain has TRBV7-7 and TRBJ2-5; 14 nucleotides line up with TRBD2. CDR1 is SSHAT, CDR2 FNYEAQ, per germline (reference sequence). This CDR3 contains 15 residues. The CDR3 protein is CASSKGLAGAETQYF. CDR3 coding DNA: TGTGCTAGCAGCAAGGGACTAGCGGGAGCGGAGACCCAGTACTTC.

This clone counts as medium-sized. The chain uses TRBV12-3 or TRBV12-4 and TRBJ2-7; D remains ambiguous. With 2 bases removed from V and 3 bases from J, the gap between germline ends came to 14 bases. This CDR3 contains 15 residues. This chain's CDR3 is CASSLHVAIGYEQYF. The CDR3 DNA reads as TGTGCCAGCAGTTTACATGTGGCGATAGGCTACGAGCAGTACTTC.

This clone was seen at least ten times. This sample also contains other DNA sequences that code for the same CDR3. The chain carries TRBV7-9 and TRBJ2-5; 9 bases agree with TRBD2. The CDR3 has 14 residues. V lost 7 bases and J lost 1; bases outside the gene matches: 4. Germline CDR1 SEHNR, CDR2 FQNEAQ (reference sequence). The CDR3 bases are TGTGCCAGCAACCTAGCGGGACTCCAAGAGACCCAGTACTTC. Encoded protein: CASNLAGLQETQYF.